A selection of T cell receptor beta chains follows, all from one sample in a study of blood T cell repertoires in COVID-19. Only in-frame clones appear in the TCRdb table, and some are missing; sequencing was by immunoSEQ multiplex PCR. This table has about 260,000 clones, roughly 86% appearing once. The sequenced material came from PBMCs or T cells enriched from blood (not recorded which). All receptors derive from a woman aged 50 to 65 who had recovered from COVID-19. Both conserved end residues are part of each CDR3. A D gene is named only where the DNA matches it firmly. Where a row states a size, it is once, few, many or the class of an expanded clone; other rows omit it.

abundance	v_gene	j_gene	d_gene	CDR3nt	CDR3aa
NA	TRBV27	TRBJ2-7	TRBD2	TGTGCCAGCAGTTTTGGACTAGCGGCCCGTAGCTCCTACGAGCAGTACTTC	CASSFGLAARSSYEQYF
NA	TRBV5-1	TRBJ1-1	TRBD1	TGCGCCAGCAGCGGAACAGGGGGTATGAACACTGAAGCTTTCTTT	CASSGTGGMNTEAFF
few	TRBV18	TRBJ2-5	NA	TGTGCCAGCTCACCGTTTAACAGCCCCGGTGAGACCCAGTACTTC	CASSPFNSPGETQYF
NA	TRBV6-5	TRBJ1-2	TRBD1	TGTGCCAGCAGTTACGGACAGGGTATAGATGGCTACACCTTC	CASSYGQGIDGYTF
NA	TRBV7-9	TRBJ2-6	TRBD1	TGTGCCAGCACCCTATCCGGGACAGGGGGAATCGGGGCCAACGTCCTGACTTTC	CASTLSGTGGIGANVLTF
NA	TRBV7-8	TRBJ1-5	TRBD1	TGTGCCAGCAGCCGCCAGGACAGGGGTGGCCAGCCCCAGCATTTT	CASSRQDRGGQPQHF
NA	TRBV28	TRBJ1-1	NA	TGTGCCAGCAGTTTCACTCAGGGGCGGGCTGAAGCTTTCTTT	CASSFTQGRAEAFF
NA	TRBV7-9	TRBJ1-5	TRBD1	TGTGCCAGCAGTTTCGGGACAGGTTATCAGCCCCAGCATTTT	CASSFGTGYQPQHF
NA	TRBV5-5	TRBJ2-1	TRBD1	TGTGCCAGCAGCACGGGACAGGGCAGAGACAATGAGCAGTTCTTC	CASSTGQGRDNEQFF
NA	TRBV29-1	TRBJ1-5	NA	TGCAGCGTCGACGCAGGGGATCAGCCCCAGCATTTT	CSVDAGDQPQHF
NA	TRBV18	TRBJ1-2	TRBD1	TGTGCCAGCTCAGAAGGACAGGACTATGGCTACACCTTC	CASSEGQDYGYTF
NA	TRBV4-3	TRBJ2-2	NA	TGCGCCAGCAGCCAAGAGTTCGGCGGGACCGGGGAGCTGTTTTTT	CASSQEFGGTGELFF
NA	TRBV18	TRBJ2-5	TRBD2	TGTGCCAGCTCACCACTAGCGGGAGGGGAAGAGACCCAGTACTTC	CASSPLAGGEETQYF
NA	TRBV7-9	TRBJ1-1	NA	TGTGCCAGCAGCTCAGGGTTGAACACTGAAGCTTTCTTT	CASSSGLNTEAFF
NA	TRBV28	TRBJ2-6	TRBD2	TGTGCCAGCAGTTTATCCCCTTGGGGAGGGGCGGGGGCCAACGTCCTGACTTTC	CASSLSPWGGAGANVLTF
NA	TRBV18	TRBJ2-1	NA	TGTGCCAGCTCAGGCAGGGGGGCCGCGGATGAGCAGTTCTTC	CASSGRGAADEQFF
NA	TRBV29-1	TRBJ1-3	TRBD1	TGCAGCGTCCTCCTGACACAGGGGGGAAACACCATATATTTT	CSVLLTQGGNTIYF
NA	TRBV20-1	TRBJ1-2	NA	TGCAGTGCTAGTGGGGAGATGGGTTATGGCTACACCTTC	CSASGEMGYGYTF
NA	TRBV28	TRBJ1-5	NA	TGTGCCAGCAGTCAGGACAGCGAAGCGGGACAGCCCCAGCATTTT	CASSQDSEAGQPQHF
NA	TRBV9	TRBJ1-1	NA	TGTGCCAGCAGCGTAGGGGTGGCGGGGAACACTGAAGCTTTCTTT	CASSVGVAGNTEAFF
NA	TRBV11-3	TRBJ1-1	NA	TGTGCCAGCAGCTTGCCCCCAGGTGAAGCTTTCTTT	CASSLPPGEAFF
NA	TRBV5-1	TRBJ1-2	TRBD1	TGCGCCAGCAGCGGGGGACAGGGTACCGTAAACTATGGCTACACCTTC	CASSGGQGTVNYGYTF
few	TRBV7-2	TRBJ2-1	NA	TGTGCCAGCAGCTTGGTCACGGGAAATGAGCAGTTCTTC	CASSLVTGNEQFF
NA	TRBV25-1	TRBJ2-3	NA	TGTGCCAGCGGCCCGGATACGCAGTATTTT	CASGPDTQYF
NA	TRBV27	TRBJ2-5	TRBD2	TGTGCCAGCAGTTTAGGGGGGGACCAAGAGACCCAGTACTTC	CASSLGGDQETQYF
NA	TRBV6-1	TRBJ2-5	TRBD1	TGTGCCAGCAGTGAACAGACAGGGAAAGAGACCCAGTACTTC	CASSEQTGKETQYF